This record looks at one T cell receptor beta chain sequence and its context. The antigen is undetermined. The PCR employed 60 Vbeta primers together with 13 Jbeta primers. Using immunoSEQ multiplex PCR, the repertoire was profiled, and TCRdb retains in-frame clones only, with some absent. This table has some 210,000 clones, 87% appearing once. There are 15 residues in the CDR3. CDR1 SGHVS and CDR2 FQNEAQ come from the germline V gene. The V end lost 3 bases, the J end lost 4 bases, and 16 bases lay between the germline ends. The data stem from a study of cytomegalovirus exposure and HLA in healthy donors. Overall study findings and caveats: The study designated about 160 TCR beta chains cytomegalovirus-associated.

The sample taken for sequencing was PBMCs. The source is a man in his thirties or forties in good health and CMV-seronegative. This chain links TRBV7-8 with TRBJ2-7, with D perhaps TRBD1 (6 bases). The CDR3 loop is CASSFGRAQGYEQYF. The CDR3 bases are TGTGCCAGCAGCTTCGGTAGGGCACAGGGATACGAGCAGTACTTC.